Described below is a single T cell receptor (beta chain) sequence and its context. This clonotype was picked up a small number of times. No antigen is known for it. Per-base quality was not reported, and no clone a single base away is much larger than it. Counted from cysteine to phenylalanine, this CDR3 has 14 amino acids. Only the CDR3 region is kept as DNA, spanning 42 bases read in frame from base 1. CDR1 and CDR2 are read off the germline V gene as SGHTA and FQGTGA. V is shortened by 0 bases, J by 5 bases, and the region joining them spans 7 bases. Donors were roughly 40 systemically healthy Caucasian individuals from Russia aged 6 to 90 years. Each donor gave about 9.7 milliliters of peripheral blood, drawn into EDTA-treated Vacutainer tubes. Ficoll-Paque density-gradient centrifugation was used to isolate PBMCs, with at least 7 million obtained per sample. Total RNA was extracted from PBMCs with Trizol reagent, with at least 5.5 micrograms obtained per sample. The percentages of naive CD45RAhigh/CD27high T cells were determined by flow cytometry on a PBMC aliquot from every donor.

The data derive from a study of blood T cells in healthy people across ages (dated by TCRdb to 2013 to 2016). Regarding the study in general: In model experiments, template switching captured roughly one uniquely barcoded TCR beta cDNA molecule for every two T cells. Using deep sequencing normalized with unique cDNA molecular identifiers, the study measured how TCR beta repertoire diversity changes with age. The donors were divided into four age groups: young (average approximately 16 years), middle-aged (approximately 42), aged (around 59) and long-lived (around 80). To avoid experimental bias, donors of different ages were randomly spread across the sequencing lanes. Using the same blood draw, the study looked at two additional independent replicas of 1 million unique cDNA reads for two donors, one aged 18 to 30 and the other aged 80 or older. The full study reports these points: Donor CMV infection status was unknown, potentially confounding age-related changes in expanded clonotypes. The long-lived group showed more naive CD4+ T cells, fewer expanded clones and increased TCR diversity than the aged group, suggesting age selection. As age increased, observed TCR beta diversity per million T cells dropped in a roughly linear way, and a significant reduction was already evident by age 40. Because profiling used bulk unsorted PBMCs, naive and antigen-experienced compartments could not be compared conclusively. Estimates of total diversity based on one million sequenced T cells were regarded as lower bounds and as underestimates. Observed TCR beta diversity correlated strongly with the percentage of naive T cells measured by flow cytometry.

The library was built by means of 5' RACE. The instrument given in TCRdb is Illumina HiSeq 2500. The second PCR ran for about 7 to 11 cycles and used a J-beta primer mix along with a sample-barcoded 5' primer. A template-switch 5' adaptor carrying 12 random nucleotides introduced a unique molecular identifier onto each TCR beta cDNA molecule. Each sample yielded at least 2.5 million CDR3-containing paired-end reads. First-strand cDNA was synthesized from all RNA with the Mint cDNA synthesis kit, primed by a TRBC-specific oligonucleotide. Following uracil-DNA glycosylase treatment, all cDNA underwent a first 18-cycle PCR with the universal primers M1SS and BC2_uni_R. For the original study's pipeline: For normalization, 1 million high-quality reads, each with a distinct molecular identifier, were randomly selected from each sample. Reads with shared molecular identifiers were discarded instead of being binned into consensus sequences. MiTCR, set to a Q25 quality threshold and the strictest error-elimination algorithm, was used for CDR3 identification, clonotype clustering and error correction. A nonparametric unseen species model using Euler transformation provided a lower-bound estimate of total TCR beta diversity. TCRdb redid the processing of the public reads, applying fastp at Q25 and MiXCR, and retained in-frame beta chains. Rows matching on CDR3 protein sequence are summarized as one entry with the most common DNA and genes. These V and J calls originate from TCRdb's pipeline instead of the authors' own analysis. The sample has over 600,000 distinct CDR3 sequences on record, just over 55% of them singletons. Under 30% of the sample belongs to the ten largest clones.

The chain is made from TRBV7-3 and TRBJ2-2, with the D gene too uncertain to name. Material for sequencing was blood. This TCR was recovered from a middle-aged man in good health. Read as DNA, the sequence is TGTGCCAGCAGCTTAACAAGAGAGACCGGGGAGCTGTTTTTT. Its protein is CASSLTRETGELFF.